A selection of T cell receptor beta chains follows, all from one sample in a study of response to subunit inactivated influenza vaccine. TCRdb itself ran the RT-PCR reads through MiXCR, one entry per CDR3 protein. Among about 610,000 distinct CDR3 sequences listed, approximately 14% were seen once. Sequencing used PBMCs from blood, obtained approximately 12 days after vaccination. All receptors come from a man aged 50-60 years who received an inactivated influenza vaccine. Each CDR3 is given with its conserved first and last residue. Each record gives: J gene, V gene, D gene, clone size, CDR3 protein, CDR3 DNA. The D gene is left open where the match is weak. Clone size is shown for a subset of rows, as once, few, many or a class of expanded clone.

j_call: TRBJ2-7
v_call: TRBV11-2
d_call: NA
clone_size: few
cdr3_aa: CASSLAWGGLGEQYF
cdr3_nt: TGTGCCAGCAGCTTAGCGTGGGGGGGCCTAGGCGAGCAGTACTTC

j_call: TRBJ1-1
v_call: TRBV7-9
d_call: NA
clone_size: few
cdr3_aa: CASSLAFPLSTEAFF
cdr3_nt: TGTGCCAGCAGCTTAGCTTTTCCGCTGAGCACTGAAGCTTTCTTT

j_call: TRBJ1-1
v_call: TRBV20-1
d_call: TRBD1
clone_size: many
cdr3_aa: CSAGQGGTEAFF
cdr3_nt: TGCAGTGCTGGACAGGGGGGCACTGAAGCTTTCTTT

j_call: TRBJ2-3
v_call: TRBV11-1
d_call: NA
clone_size: few
cdr3_aa: CASSRPRTASTDTQYF
cdr3_nt: TGTGCCAGCAGCAGACCCAGGACAGCTAGCACAGATACGCAGTATTTT

j_call: TRBJ1-1
v_call: TRBV7-9
d_call: NA
clone_size: NA
cdr3_aa: CASSLAGTNEAFF
cdr3_nt: TGTGCCAGCAGCTTAGCGGGCACTAATGAAGCTTTCTTT

j_call: TRBJ1-5
v_call: TRBV7-2
d_call: NA
clone_size: few
cdr3_aa: CASSRLGGGRNQPQHF
cdr3_nt: TGTGCCAGCAGCCGACTTGGCGGGGGGAGGAATCAGCCCCAGCATTTT

j_call: TRBJ1-4
v_call: TRBV9
d_call: NA
clone_size: many
cdr3_aa: CASSVGVTLNEKLFF
cdr3_nt: TGTGCCAGCAGCGTAGGGGTCACATTAAATGAAAAACTGTTTTTT

j_call: TRBJ2-3
v_call: TRBV6-1
d_call: NA
clone_size: few
cdr3_aa: CASSPYGSSTDTQYF
cdr3_nt: TGTGCCAGCAGCCCTTACGGGTCTAGCACAGATACGCAGTATTTT

j_call: TRBJ2-2
v_call: TRBV9
d_call: NA
clone_size: NA
cdr3_aa: CASSVDFGLGELFF
cdr3_nt: TGTGCCAGCAGCGTAGATTTTGGGTTGGGTGAGCTGTTTTTT

j_call: TRBJ2-1
v_call: TRBV12-3/TRBV12-4
d_call: NA
clone_size: NA
cdr3_aa: CASSLGEAYNEQFF
cdr3_nt: TGTGCCAGCAGTTTGGGTGAGGCCTACAATGAGCAGTTCTTC

j_call: TRBJ2-5
v_call: TRBV18
d_call: NA
clone_size: few
cdr3_aa: CASSSGIRETQYF
cdr3_nt: TGTGCCAGCTCGTCAGGGATCCGAGAGACCCAGTACTTC

j_call: TRBJ2-1
v_call: TRBV30
d_call: TRBD1
clone_size: NA
cdr3_aa: CAWTSGQGYNEQFF
cdr3_nt: TGTGCCTGGACCTCGGGACAGGGTTACAATGAGCAGTTCTTC

j_call: TRBJ1-3
v_call: TRBV7-9
d_call: NA
clone_size: few
cdr3_aa: CASSWPRGAISGNTIYF
cdr3_nt: TGTGCCAGCAGCTGGCCCAGAGGCGCCATCTCTGGAAACACCATATATTTT

j_call: TRBJ2-3
v_call: TRBV5-1
d_call: TRBD1
clone_size: few
cdr3_aa: CASSLQGQGGRDTQYF
cdr3_nt: TGCGCCAGCAGCTTACAGGGACAGGGGGGGAGAGATACGCAGTATTTT

j_call: TRBJ2-2
v_call: TRBV20-1
d_call: NA
clone_size: few
cdr3_aa: CSARVFGMAGRGNTGELFF
cdr3_nt: TGCAGTGCTAGAGTATTTGGGATGGCGGGAAGGGGGAACACCGGGGAGCTGTTTTTT

j_call: TRBJ2-4
v_call: TRBV6-1
d_call: TRBD1
clone_size: few
cdr3_aa: CASSRTGTNIQYF
cdr3_nt: TGTGCCAGCAGCCGGACAGGGACAAACATTCAGTACTTC

j_call: TRBJ2-1
v_call: TRBV4-2
d_call: TRBD2
clone_size: NA
cdr3_aa: CASSQEVAGYHEQFF
cdr3_nt: TGTGCCAGCAGCCAAGAGGTAGCGGGATATCATGAGCAGTTCTTC

j_call: TRBJ2-5
v_call: TRBV28
d_call: NA
clone_size: few
cdr3_aa: CASSPWQETQYF
cdr3_nt: TGTGCCAGCAGCCCCTGGCAAGAGACCCAGTACTTC

j_call: TRBJ2-5
v_call: TRBV5-5
d_call: NA
clone_size: NA
cdr3_aa: CASSRRLESGQTQYF
cdr3_nt: TGTGCCAGCAGTCGGAGACTTGAAAGCGGGCAGACCCAGTACTTC

j_call: TRBJ2-1
v_call: TRBV7-9
d_call: TRBD2
clone_size: few
cdr3_aa: CASSRSGGYNEQFF
cdr3_nt: TGTGCCAGCAGCCGTAGCGGGGGGTACAATGAGCAGTTCTTC

j_call: TRBJ2-1
v_call: TRBV25-1
d_call: NA
clone_size: NA
cdr3_aa: CASSEPGAGKYNEQFF
cdr3_nt: TGTGCCAGCAGTGAGCCGGGGGCAGGGAAGTACAATGAGCAGTTCTTC

j_call: TRBJ2-1
v_call: TRBV5-6
d_call: TRBD2
clone_size: few
cdr3_aa: CASSGDYYNEQFF
cdr3_nt: TGTGCCAGCAGCGGGGACTACTACAATGAGCAGTTCTTC

j_call: TRBJ2-2
v_call: TRBV12-3/TRBV12-4
d_call: TRBD2
clone_size: NA
cdr3_aa: CASSLALAGGSGELFF
cdr3_nt: TGTGCCAGCAGTTTAGCGTTAGCGGGAGGTTCCGGGGAGCTGTTTTTT

j_call: TRBJ2-1
v_call: TRBV7-9
d_call: NA
clone_size: NA
cdr3_aa: CASSLFTGGVKNEQFF
cdr3_nt: TGTGCCAGCAGCCTCTTTACAGGGGGGGTAAAAAATGAGCAGTTCTTC

j_call: TRBJ1-5
v_call: TRBV3-1
d_call: NA
clone_size: NA
cdr3_aa: CASSQGGGRPGNQPQHF
cdr3_nt: TGTGCCAGCAGCCAAGGGGGCGGGCGTCCGGGCAATCAGCCCCAGCATTTT

j_call: TRBJ2-7
v_call: TRBV6-5
d_call: NA
clone_size: many
cdr3_aa: CASSYYGRHTYEQYF
cdr3_nt: TGTGCCAGCAGTTACTACGGGAGACATACCTACGAGCAGTACTTC

j_call: TRBJ2-7
v_call: TRBV29-1
d_call: NA
clone_size: few
cdr3_aa: CSVEWLWGSRGEQYF
cdr3_nt: TGCAGCGTTGAATGGTTATGGGGGTCCCGGGGCGAGCAGTACTTC

j_call: TRBJ2-7
v_call: TRBV6-6
d_call: NA
clone_size: few
cdr3_aa: CASSSLSGEQYF
cdr3_nt: TGTGCCAGCAGCTCCCTGTCGGGCGAGCAGTACTTC

j_call: TRBJ2-5
v_call: TRBV5-1
d_call: NA
clone_size: NA
cdr3_aa: CASSHGRGGALGETQYF
cdr3_nt: TGCGCCAGCAGCCACGGGCGCGGCGGGGCCCTAGGAGAGACCCAGTACTTC

j_call: TRBJ2-5
v_call: TRBV20-1
d_call: TRBD2
clone_size: NA
cdr3_aa: CSANKAGLETQYF
cdr3_nt: TGCAGTGCTAACAAAGCGGGATTAGAGACCCAGTACTTC

j_call: TRBJ2-5
v_call: TRBV5-5
d_call: NA
clone_size: once
cdr3_aa: CASSLGTVPDPQYF
cdr3_nt: TGTGCCAGCAGCTTGGGTACGGTCCCGGACCCCCAGTACTTC

j_call: TRBJ2-7
v_call: TRBV28
d_call: NA
clone_size: few
cdr3_aa: CASSTPGGRTYEQYF
cdr3_nt: TGTGCCAGCAGTACCCCCGGTGGGAGGACCTACGAGCAGTACTTC

j_call: TRBJ1-1
v_call: TRBV6-2/TRBV6-3
d_call: NA
clone_size: NA
cdr3_aa: CASRDVMNTEAFF
cdr3_nt: TGTGCCAGCAGGGACGTCATGAACACTGAAGCTTTCTTT

j_call: TRBJ2-7
v_call: TRBV2
d_call: TRBD2
clone_size: many
cdr3_aa: CASRINPGGYAF
cdr3_nt: TGTGCCAGCAGGATCAATCCCGGGGGGTACGCGTTC

j_call: TRBJ2-7
v_call: TRBV30
d_call: NA
clone_size: NA
cdr3_aa: CAWSVQGTYEQYF
cdr3_nt: TGTGCCTGGAGTGTACAGGGTACCTACGAGCAGTACTTC

j_call: TRBJ2-7
v_call: TRBV20-1
d_call: NA
clone_size: NA
cdr3_aa: CSARAVTGRVDEQYF
cdr3_nt: TGCAGTGCTAGAGCCGTGACAGGGAGGGTGGACGAGCAGTACTTC

j_call: TRBJ1-6
v_call: TRBV20-1
d_call: NA
clone_size: many
cdr3_aa: CSARDSANSPLHF
cdr3_nt: TGCAGTGCTAGAGACTCGGCTAATTCACCCCTCCACTTT

j_call: TRBJ2-5
v_call: TRBV11-2
d_call: TRBD2
clone_size: NA
cdr3_aa: CASSLMTSGVQETQYF
cdr3_nt: TGTGCCAGCAGCCTTATGACTAGCGGGGTCCAAGAGACCCAGTACTTC

j_call: TRBJ2-1
v_call: TRBV7-9
d_call: NA
clone_size: NA
cdr3_aa: CASSLGGVLNEQFF
cdr3_nt: TGTGCCAGCAGCTTAGGAGGAGTTTTGAATGAGCAGTTCTTC

j_call: TRBJ2-3
v_call: TRBV6-5
d_call: NA
clone_size: NA
cdr3_aa: CASSYESRLTDTQYF
cdr3_nt: TGTGCCAGCAGTTACGAGAGCAGACTCACAGATACGCAGTATTTT

j_call: TRBJ2-7
v_call: TRBV3-1
d_call: NA
clone_size: NA
cdr3_aa: CASSHSTQVHEQYF
cdr3_nt: TGTGCCAGCAGCCATTCCACTCAGGTCCACGAGCAGTACTTC

j_call: TRBJ2-5
v_call: TRBV15
d_call: NA
clone_size: many
cdr3_aa: CATSMKRRETQYF
cdr3_nt: TGTGCCACCAGCATGAAGAGGCGGGAGACCCAGTACTTC

j_call: TRBJ2-5
v_call: TRBV4-1
d_call: NA
clone_size: NA
cdr3_aa: CASSPGTLLLETQYF
cdr3_nt: TGCGCCAGCAGCCCGGGGACTCTTCTATTGGAGACCCAGTACTTC

j_call: TRBJ2-7
v_call: TRBV7-2
d_call: NA
clone_size: few
cdr3_aa: CASSLGGKTYEQYF
cdr3_nt: TGTGCCAGCAGCTTAGGGGGGAAGACCTACGAGCAGTACTTC

j_call: TRBJ1-6
v_call: TRBV5-1
d_call: TRBD1
clone_size: NA
cdr3_aa: CASKMGQGDSPLHF
cdr3_nt: TGCGCCAGTAAAATGGGACAGGGTGATTCACCCCTCCACTTT

j_call: TRBJ1-2
v_call: TRBV12-3/TRBV12-4
d_call: NA
clone_size: NA
cdr3_aa: CASRPWGGNGYTF
cdr3_nt: TGTGCCAGCAGGCCCTGGGGGGGGAATGGCTACACCTTC

j_call: TRBJ2-3
v_call: TRBV7-2
d_call: NA
clone_size: few
cdr3_aa: CASSLGSSPDTQYF
cdr3_nt: TGTGCCAGCAGCTTAGGGAGTTCCCCAGATACGCAGTATTTT

j_call: TRBJ2-7
v_call: TRBV6-5
d_call: NA
clone_size: few
cdr3_aa: CASSYTTSELGEQYF
cdr3_nt: TGTGCCAGCAGTTACACTACTAGTGAATTAGGTGAGCAGTACTTC

j_call: TRBJ2-3
v_call: TRBV5-1
d_call: NA
clone_size: many
cdr3_aa: CASSLQGDTQYF
cdr3_nt: TGCGCCAGCAGCTTGCAGGGAGATACGCAGTATTTT

j_call: TRBJ1-5
v_call: TRBV12-3/TRBV12-4
d_call: NA
clone_size: few
cdr3_aa: CASSSREPEPQHF
cdr3_nt: TGTGCCAGCAGTTCGCGGGAACCGGAGCCCCAGCATTTT

j_call: TRBJ2-3
v_call: TRBV20-1
d_call: TRBD2
clone_size: few
cdr3_aa: CSARRLAGGGDTQYF
cdr3_nt: TGCAGTGCTAGAAGGCTAGCGGGAGGCGGAGATACGCAGTATTTT

j_call: TRBJ1-1
v_call: TRBV20-1
d_call: NA
clone_size: many
cdr3_aa: CSASTGGWVGDTEAFF
cdr3_nt: TGCAGTGCTAGTACGGGTGGATGGGTGGGTGACACTGAAGCTTTCTTT

j_call: TRBJ2-3
v_call: TRBV5-1
d_call: TRBD2
clone_size: NA
cdr3_aa: CASSLFSSGGSTDTQYF
cdr3_nt: TGCGCCAGCAGCTTGTTTTCCAGCGGGGGGAGCACAGATACGCAGTATTTT

j_call: TRBJ2-3
v_call: TRBV24-1
d_call: NA
clone_size: NA
cdr3_aa: CATSDDRSSDTQYF
cdr3_nt: TGTGCCACCAGTGACGACAGGTCCTCAGATACGCAGTATTTT

j_call: TRBJ2-2
v_call: TRBV28
d_call: TRBD1
clone_size: many
cdr3_aa: CATHGIKDRATGELFF
cdr3_nt: TGTGCCACCCACGGTATAAAGGACAGGGCCACCGGGGAGCTGTTTTTT